These T cell receptor beta chains were read from a single sample in a study of blood T cell repertoires in COVID-19. Here immunoSEQ multiplex PCR was the method, and the copy in TCRdb shows in-frame clones only, minus some. Of 200,000 to 300,000 clones in the sample, approximately 80% were seen once. Source material: peripheral blood. The source of these receptors is a woman of 80 years or more with COVID-19, enrolled during active disease. The CDR3 runs from the conserved cysteine through the conserved F or W. A D gene is named only where the DNA matches it firmly. Some rows mark clone size as missing; the rest say once, few, many or name a class of expanded clone.

. TRBJ2-3 TRBV29-1 TRBD2 CSVWSGGHPDTQYF TGCAGCGTATGGAGCGGGGGCCACCCAGATACGCAGTATTTT
few TRBJ2-5 TRBV19 TRBD1 CASSIVGTGRGGETQYF TGTGCCAGTAGTATAGTGGGGACAGGCCGGGGAGGAGAGACCCAGTACTTC
. TRBJ1-6 TRBV30 . CAWAPPTASNSPLHF TGTGCCTGGGCCCCTCCGACAGCTTCAAATTCACCCCTCCACTTT
. TRBJ1-3 TRBV7-2 . CASSPQQGPSGNTIYF TGTGCCAGCAGCCCGCAACAGGGCCCCTCTGGAAACACCATATATTTT
. TRBJ2-2 TRBV2 TRBD2 CASSSGLGSGSRTGELFF TGTGCCAGCAGTTCCGGTCTGGGAAGCGGGAGTCGGACCGGGGAGCTGTTTTTT
. TRBJ1-5 TRBV7-2 . CASSLDWERQPQHF TGTGCCAGCAGCTTAGATTGGGAGCGGCAGCCCCAGCATTTT
. TRBJ2-3 TRBV7-3 TRBD2 CASSITSGSGTDTQYF TGTGCCAGCAGCATTACTAGCGGGAGTGGTACAGATACGCAGTATTTT
. TRBJ2-1 TRBV28 TRBD2 CASSDGTSWSNEQFF TGTGCCAGCAGTGACGGGACTAGTTGGAGCAATGAGCAGTTCTTC
. TRBJ2-1 TRBV6-2/TRBV6-3 . CASSPSLEYRFF TGTGCCAGCAGCCCCTCCCTCGAGTACAGGTTCTTC
. TRBJ1-6 TRBV30 . CAWSEQGYNSPLHF TGTGCCTGGAGTGAGCAGGGTTACAATTCACCCCTCCACTTT
. TRBJ2-5 TRBV30 TRBD2 CAWSRLAGQETQYF TGTGCCTGGAGTAGGCTAGCGGGACAAGAGACCCAGTACTTC
. TRBJ1-5 TRBV6-2/TRBV6-3 TRBD1 CASSLDRAANQPQHF TGTGCCAGCAGTTTGGACAGGGCTGCCAATCAGCCCCAGCATTTT
. TRBJ2-7 TRBV7-9 TRBD1 CASSDRDLLEQYF TGTGCCAGCAGCGACAGGGACCTCTTGGAGCAGTACTTC
. TRBJ1-5 TRBV23-1 . CASSQSRGKNQPQHF TGCGCCAGCAGTCAATCGAGGGGGAAAAATCAGCCCCAGCATTTT
many TRBJ1-6 TRBV4-1 TRBD1 CASSWRTGDDSPLHF TGCGCCAGCAGCTGGCGGACAGGGGATGATTCACCCCTCCACTTT
. TRBJ1-1 TRBV9 TRBD1 CASSVDPGTGTTEAFF TGTGCCAGCAGCGTAGACCCCGGGACAGGGACCACTGAAGCTTTCTTT
. TRBJ1-1 TRBV5-1 . CASSLHTGANTEAFF TGCGCCAGCAGTTTACATACAGGTGCGAACACTGAAGCTTTCTTT
. TRBJ1-2 TRBV6-5 . CASGPGTNYGYTF TGTGCCAGCGGACCCGGGACAAACTATGGCTACACCTTC
. TRBJ2-1 TRBV3-1/TRBV3-2 . CASSPSGYVSEQFF TGTGCCAGCAGTCCGTCAGGGTACGTATCGGAGCAGTTCTTC
. TRBJ2-2 TRBV30 TRBD2 CAWSYGGRATTGELFF TGTGCCTGGAGTTATGGCGGGAGGGCCACCACCGGGGAGCTGTTTTTT
. TRBJ1-4 TRBV5-1 TRBD1 CASSLDSGTVNEKLFF TGCGCCAGCAGCTTAGACTCCGGGACAGTCAATGAAAAACTGTTTTTT
. TRBJ2-5 TRBV7-3 . CASSLTPGETQYF TGTGCCAGCAGCTTAACCCCAGGAGAGACCCAGTACTTC
. TRBJ2-3 TRBV7-2 TRBD2 CASSRGLAGAPSTDTQYF TGTGCCAGCAGCAGAGGACTAGCGGGGGCCCCAAGCACAGATACGCAGTATTTT
. TRBJ1-2 TRBV3-1/TRBV3-2 TRBD1 CASSPWDRLRYGYTF TGTGCCAGCAGCCCTTGGGACAGATTACGCTATGGCTACACCTTC
few TRBJ1-1 TRBV10-3 TRBD1 CAISESTGAVTEAFF TGTGCCATCAGTGAGTCGACAGGGGCCGTGACTGAAGCTTTCTTT